The sequence of this T cell receptor beta chain was determined in a study of blood T cells in healthy people across ages. General study results and limits: The fall in TCR beta diversity per million T cells was roughly linear with age.

This CDR3 contains 16 residues. The V and J ends lost 1 base and 3 bases respectively, with 16 bases between them. Germline values: CDR1 SGHVS, CDR2 FQNEAQ. About this clonotype: As yet, its antigen is unknown.

A second PCR, run for roughly 7 to 12 cycles, used a sample-barcoded 5' primer plus a J-beta primer mix. MiXCR, applied by TCRdb to the 5' RACE reads, yields one record per CDR3 protein. Among about 1.4 million distinct CDR3 sequences listed, around 55% were seen once. This clonotype originated in a man between 18 and 29 years old in good health. Specimen: blood. This chain uses TRBV7-8 with TRBJ2-7, with a weak D call TRBD2 (6 bases). The CDR3: CASSLGRRGAIYEQYF. The CDR3 nucleotides read TGTGCCAGCAGCTTAGGTAGGAGGGGTGCGATCTACGAGCAGTACTTC.